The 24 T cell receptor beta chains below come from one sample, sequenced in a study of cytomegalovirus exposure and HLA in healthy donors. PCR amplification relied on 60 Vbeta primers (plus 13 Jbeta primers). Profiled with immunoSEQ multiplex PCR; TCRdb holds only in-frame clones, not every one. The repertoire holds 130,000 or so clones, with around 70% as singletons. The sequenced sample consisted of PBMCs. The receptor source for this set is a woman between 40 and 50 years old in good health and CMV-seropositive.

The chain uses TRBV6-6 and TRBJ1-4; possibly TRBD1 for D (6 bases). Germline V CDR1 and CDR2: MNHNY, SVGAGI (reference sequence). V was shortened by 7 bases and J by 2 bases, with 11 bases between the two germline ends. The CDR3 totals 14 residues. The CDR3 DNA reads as TGTGCCAGCATTTCAGGGGCGACTAATGAAAAACTGTTTTTT. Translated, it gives CASISGATNEKLFF.

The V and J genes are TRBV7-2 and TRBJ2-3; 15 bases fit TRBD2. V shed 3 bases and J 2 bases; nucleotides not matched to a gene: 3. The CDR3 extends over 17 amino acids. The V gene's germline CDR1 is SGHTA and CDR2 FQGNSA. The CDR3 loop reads CASSFGLAGGFTDTQYF. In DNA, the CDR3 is TGTGCCAGCAGCTTCGGACTAGCGGGGGGGTTCACAGATACGCAGTATTTT. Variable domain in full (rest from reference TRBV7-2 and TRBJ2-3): GAGVSQSPSNKVTEKGKDVELRCDPISGHTALYWYRQSLGQGLEFLIYFQGNSAPDKSGLPSDRFSAERTGGSVSTLTIQRTQQEDSAVYLCASSFGLAGGFTDTQYFGPGTRLTVL.

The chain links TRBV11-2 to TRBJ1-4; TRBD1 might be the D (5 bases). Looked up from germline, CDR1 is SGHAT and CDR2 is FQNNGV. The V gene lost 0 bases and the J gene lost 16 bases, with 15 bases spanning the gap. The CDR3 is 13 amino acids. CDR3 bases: TGTGCCAGCAGCTTAGATGGGGGGACTCTGCCGTTTTTT. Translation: CASSLDGGTLPFF.

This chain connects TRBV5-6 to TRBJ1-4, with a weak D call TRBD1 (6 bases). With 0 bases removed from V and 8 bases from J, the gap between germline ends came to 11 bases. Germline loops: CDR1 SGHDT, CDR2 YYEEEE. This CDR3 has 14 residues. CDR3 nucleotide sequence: TGTGCCAGCAGCTTGGCCGGAACAGGGGAAAAACTGTTTTTT. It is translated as CASSLAGTGEKLFF.

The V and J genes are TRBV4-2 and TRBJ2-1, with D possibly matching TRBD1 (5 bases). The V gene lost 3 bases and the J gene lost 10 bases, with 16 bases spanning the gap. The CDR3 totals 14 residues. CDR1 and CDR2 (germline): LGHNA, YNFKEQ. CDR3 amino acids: CASSHTDSRREQFF. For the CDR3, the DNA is TGTGCCAGCAGCCACACAGACAGTCGTAGGGAGCAGTTCTTC.

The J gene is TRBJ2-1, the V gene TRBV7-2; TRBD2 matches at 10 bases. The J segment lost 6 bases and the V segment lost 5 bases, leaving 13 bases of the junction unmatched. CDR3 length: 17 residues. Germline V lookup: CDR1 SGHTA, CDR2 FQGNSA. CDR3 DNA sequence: TGTGCCAGCAGCCGGGTCAGTAGGCTAGCGGGAGTCAATGAGCAGTTCTTC. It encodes CASSRVSRLAGVNEQFF.

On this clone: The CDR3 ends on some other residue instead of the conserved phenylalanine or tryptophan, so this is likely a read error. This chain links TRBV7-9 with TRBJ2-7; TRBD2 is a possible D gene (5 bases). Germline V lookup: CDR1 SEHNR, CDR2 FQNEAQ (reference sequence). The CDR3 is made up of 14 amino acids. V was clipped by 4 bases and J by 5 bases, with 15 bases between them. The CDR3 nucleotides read TGTGCCAGCAGCTACGACACGGGGAGCGACGAGCAGTACCTC. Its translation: CASSYDTGSDEQYL.

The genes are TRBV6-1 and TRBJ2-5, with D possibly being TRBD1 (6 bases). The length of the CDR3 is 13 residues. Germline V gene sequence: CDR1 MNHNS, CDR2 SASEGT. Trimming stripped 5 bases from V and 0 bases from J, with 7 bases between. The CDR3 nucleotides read TGTGCCAGCAGTCGGACAGACCAAGAGACCCAGTACTTC. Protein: CASSRTDQETQYF.

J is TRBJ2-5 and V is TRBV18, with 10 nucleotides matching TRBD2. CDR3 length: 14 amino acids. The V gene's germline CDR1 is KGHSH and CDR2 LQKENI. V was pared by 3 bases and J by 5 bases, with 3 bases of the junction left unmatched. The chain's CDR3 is CASSPGTSDETQYF. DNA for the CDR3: TGTGCCAGCTCACCTGGGACTAGCGATGAGACCCAGTACTTC.

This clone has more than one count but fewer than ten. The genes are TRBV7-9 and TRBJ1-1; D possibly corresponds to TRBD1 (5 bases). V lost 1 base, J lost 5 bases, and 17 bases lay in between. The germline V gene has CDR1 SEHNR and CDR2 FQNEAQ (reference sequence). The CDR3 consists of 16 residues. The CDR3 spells CASSLVLTGRATEAFF. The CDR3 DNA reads TGTGCCAGCAGCTTAGTTCTAACCGGCAGGGCAACTGAAGCTTTCTTT.

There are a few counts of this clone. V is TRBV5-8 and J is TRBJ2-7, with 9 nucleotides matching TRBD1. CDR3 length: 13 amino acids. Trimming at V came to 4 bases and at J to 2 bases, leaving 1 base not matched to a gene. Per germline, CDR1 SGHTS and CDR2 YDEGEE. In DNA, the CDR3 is TGTGCCAGCAGCCGGGACAGGGCCTACGAGCAGTACTTC. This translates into CASSRDRAYEQYF.

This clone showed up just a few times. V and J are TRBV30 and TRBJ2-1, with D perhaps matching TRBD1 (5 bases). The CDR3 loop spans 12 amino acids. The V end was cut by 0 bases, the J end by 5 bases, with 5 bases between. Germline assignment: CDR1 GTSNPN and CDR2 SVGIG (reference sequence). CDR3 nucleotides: TGTGCCTGGAGTGTAGGGGACAATGAGCAGTTCTTC. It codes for CAWSVGDNEQFF. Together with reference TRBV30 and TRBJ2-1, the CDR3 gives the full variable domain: SQTIHQWPATLVQPVGSPLSLECTVEGTSNPNLYWYRQAAGRGLQLLFYSVGIGQISSEVPQNLSASRPQDRQFILSSKKLLLSDSGFYLCAWSVGDNEQFFGPGTRLTVL.

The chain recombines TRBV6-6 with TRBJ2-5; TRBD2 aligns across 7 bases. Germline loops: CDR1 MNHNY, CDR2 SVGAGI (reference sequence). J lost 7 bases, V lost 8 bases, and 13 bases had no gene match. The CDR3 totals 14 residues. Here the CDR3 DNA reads TGTGCCAGCCGAGCGGCTAGCGGCCACGGGACCCAGTACTTC. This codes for CASRAASGHGTQYF.

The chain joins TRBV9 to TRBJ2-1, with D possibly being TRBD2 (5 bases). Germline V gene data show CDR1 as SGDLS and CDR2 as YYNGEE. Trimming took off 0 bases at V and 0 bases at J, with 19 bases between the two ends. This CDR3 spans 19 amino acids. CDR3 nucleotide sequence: TGTGCCAGCAGCGTAGCTCAGGCCCTAGCCAGTTTCTCCTACAATGAGCAGTTCTTC. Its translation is CASSVAQALASFSYNEQFF.

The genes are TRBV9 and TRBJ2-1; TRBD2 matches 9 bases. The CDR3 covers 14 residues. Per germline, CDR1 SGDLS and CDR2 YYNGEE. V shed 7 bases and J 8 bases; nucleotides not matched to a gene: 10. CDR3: CASGGAGGNYEQFF. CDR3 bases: TGTGCCAGCGGGGGGGCGGGGGGGAACTATGAGCAGTTCTTC.

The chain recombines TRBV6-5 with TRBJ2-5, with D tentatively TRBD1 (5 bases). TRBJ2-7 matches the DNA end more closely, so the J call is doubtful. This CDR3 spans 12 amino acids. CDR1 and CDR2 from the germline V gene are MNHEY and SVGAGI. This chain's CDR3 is CATTGRTYEQYF. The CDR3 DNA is TGTGCCACAACAGGCAGGACCTACGAGCAGTACTTC.

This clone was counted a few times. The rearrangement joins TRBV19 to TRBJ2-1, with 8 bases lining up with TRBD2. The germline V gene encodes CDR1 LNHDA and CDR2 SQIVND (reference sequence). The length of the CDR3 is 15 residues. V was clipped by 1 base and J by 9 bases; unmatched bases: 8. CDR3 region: CASSIGQTSAPEQFF. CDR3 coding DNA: TGTGCCAGTAGTATAGGCCAGACTAGCGCCCCTGAGCAGTTCTTC.

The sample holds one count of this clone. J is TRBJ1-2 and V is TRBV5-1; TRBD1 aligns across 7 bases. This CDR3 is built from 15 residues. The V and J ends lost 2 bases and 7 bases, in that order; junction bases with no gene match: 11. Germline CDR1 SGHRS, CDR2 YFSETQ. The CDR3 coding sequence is TGCGCCAGCAGCTTCTCCACGACAGGGTCGCGTGGCTACACCTTC. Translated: CASSFSTTGSRGYTF. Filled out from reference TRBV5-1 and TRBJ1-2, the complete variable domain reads KAGVTQTPRYLIKTRGQQVTLSCSPISGHRSVSWYQQTPGQGLQFLFEYFSETQRNKGNFPGRFSGRQFSNSRSEMNVSTLELGDSALYLCASSFSTTGSRGYTFGSGTRLTVV.

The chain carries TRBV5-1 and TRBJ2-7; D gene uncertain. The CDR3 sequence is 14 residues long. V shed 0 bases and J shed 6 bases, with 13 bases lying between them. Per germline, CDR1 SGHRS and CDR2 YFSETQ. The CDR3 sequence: CASSLDSRSLEQYF. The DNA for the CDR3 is TGCGCCAGCAGCTTGGATTCCAGGTCGCTCGAGCAGTACTTC.

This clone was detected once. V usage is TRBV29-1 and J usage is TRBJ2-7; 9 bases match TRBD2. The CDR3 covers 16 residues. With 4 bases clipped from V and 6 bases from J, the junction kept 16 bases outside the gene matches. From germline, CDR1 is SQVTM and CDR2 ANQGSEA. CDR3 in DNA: TGCAGCGTTGCCCTAGCGGGAAGAATACGGTCTGGCGAGCAGTACTTC. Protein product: CSVALAGRIRSGEQYF.

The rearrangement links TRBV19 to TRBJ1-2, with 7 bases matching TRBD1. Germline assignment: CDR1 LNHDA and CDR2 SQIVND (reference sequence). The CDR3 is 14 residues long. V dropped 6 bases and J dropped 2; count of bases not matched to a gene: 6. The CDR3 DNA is TGTGCCAGTAGCGTGGGACAGAACAACTATGGCTACACCTTC. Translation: CASSVGQNNYGYTF.

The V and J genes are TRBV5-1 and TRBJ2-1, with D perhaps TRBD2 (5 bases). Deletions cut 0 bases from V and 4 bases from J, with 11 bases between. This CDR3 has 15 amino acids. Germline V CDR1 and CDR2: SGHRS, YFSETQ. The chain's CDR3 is CASSLGAGPYNEQFF. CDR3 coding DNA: TGCGCCAGCAGCTTGGGGGCGGGTCCTTACAATGAGCAGTTCTTC.

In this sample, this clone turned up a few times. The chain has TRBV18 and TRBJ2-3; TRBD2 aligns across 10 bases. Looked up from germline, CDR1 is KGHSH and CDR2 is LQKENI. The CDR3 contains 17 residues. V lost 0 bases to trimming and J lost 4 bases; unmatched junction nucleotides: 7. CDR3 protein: CASSPPWASGSPDTQYF. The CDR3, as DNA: TGTGCCAGCTCACCACCTTGGGCTAGCGGGAGTCCAGATACGCAGTATTTT.

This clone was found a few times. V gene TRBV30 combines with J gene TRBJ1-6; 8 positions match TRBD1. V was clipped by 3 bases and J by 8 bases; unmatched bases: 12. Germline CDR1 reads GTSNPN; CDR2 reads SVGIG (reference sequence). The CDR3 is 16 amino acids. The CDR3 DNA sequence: TGTGCCTGGAGAAAACCAGGGGGCTCCCTCGATTCACCCCTCCACTTT. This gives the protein CAWRKPGGSLDSPLHF.